Listed here is a single T cell receptor (beta chain). Antigen: not known. Trimming at V came to 5 bases and at J to 5 bases, leaving 15 bases not matched to a gene. The CDR3 sequence is 17 residues long. The germline V gene encodes CDR1 MNHEY and CDR2 SMNVEV (reference sequence). Sequencing was limited to surgery cases with top T cell transcript signatures in brain tissue. Before surgery, patients took at least one anti-epileptic drug. The data stem from a study of brain T cells in children with intractable seizures. Study observations and caveats: HCMV serostatus was not known, and viral specificity came from CDR3 similarity only. Absence of clones before surgery may stem from lower sequencing depth.

Measured with immunoSEQ multiplex PCR; TCRdb has only the in-frame clones, and not every one. The sample lists tens of thousands of clones, about 92% occurring once. This specimen consisted of peripheral blood, obtained at surgery. The sequence was obtained from a boy under two years old with tuberous sclerosis and intractable seizures. The chain uses TRBV27 and TRBJ1-3; 7 bases agree with TRBD1. Here the CDR3 DNA reads TGTGCCAGCAGTCCGCGGACGGGACAGACTGATCGAAACACCATATATTTT. Amino acids: CASSPRTGQTDRNTIYF.